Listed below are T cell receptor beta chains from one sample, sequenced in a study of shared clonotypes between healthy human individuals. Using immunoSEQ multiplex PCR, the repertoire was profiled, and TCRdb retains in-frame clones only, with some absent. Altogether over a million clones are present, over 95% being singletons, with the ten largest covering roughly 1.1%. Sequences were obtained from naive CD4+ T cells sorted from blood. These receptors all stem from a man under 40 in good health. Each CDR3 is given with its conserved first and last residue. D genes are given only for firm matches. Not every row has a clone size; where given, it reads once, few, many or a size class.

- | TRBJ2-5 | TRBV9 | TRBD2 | TGTGCCAGCAGCCCGAGACCTATGGGAGGGGAGACCCAGTACTTC | CASSPRPMGGETQYF
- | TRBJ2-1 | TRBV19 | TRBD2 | TGTGCCAGTAGTATCCAGACTAGCGGGAGGGTGTTCTTC | CASSIQTSGRVFF
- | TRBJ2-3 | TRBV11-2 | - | TGTGCCAGCAGCTTTTCCCAGGGGCGAATGGGTACGCAGTATTTT | CASSFSQGRMGTQYF
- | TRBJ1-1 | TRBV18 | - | TGTGCCAGCTCACCCGCCAAGAACACTGAAGCTTTCTTT | CASSPAKNTEAFF
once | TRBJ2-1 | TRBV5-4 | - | TGTGCCAGCAGCGGCCAGACTAGAAGCTACAATGAGCAGTTCTTC | CASSGQTRSYNEQFF
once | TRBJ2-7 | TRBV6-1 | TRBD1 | TGTGCCAGCATCAAGAGGACAGGGTCCCACGAGCAGTACTTC | CASIKRTGSHEQYF
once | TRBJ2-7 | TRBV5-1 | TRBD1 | TGCGCCAGCAGCTACGCGACAGGGGGCGAGCAGTACTTC | CASSYATGGEQYF
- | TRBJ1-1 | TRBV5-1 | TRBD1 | TGCGCCAGCAGCTCCCAGGGACAGGGGGCTACTGAAGCTTTCTTT | CASSSQGQGATEAFF
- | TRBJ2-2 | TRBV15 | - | TGTGCCACCAGCAGAGGCCTAGCGACGAACACCGGGGAGCTGTTTTTT | CATSRGLATNTGELFF
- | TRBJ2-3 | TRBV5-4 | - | TGTGCCAGCAGCTTCAGACAAAACACAGATACGCAGTATTTT | CASSFRQNTDTQYF
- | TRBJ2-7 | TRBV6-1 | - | TGTGCCAGCAGTGAAGCATCGGGCCTACAGAGGCAGTACTTC | CASSEASGLQRQYF
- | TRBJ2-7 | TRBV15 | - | TGTGCCACCAGCCTTAGACTAGAAGTGATGTACGAGCAGTACTTC | CATSLRLEVMYEQYF
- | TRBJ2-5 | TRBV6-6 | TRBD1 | TGTGCCAGCAGGGACAGGGGGCGGGAGACCCAGTACTTC | CASRDRGRETQYF
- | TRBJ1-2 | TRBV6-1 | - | TGTGCCAGCAGTGACAACAGCTATGGCTACACCTTC | CASSDNSYGYTF
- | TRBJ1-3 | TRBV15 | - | TGTGCCACCAGCGAGGCCTTCTCTGGAAACACCATATATTTT | CATSEAFSGNTIYF
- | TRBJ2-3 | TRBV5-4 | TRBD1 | TGTGCCAGCAGCTTGGGGCAGGGGGCGGAGGATACGCAGTATTTT | CASSLGQGAEDTQYF
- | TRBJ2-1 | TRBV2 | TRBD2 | TGTGCCAGCAGTGCGGGACTACCAGACAATGAGCAGTTCTTC | CASSAGLPDNEQFF
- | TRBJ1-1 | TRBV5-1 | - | TGCGCCAGCAGCTTGTCGGGGGAGTGGAAGGTTTTCTTT | CASSLSGEWKVFF
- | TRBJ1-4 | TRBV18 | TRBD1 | TGTGCCAGCTCCCAGGGGACAGCCCTTACTTATGAAAAACTGTTTTTT | CASSQGTALTYEKLFF
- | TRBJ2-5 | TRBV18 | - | TGTGCCAGCTCTACCGCATCAGAGACCCAGTACTTC | CASSTASETQYF
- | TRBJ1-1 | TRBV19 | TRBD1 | TGTGCCAGTAACGTCGGACAGGAGAGGAACACTGAAGCTTTCTTT | CASNVGQERNTEAFF
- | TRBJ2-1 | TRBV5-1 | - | TGCGCCAGCAGCTTGGCCTGGAAAGGGCGCCGGTTCTTC | CASSLAWKGRRFF
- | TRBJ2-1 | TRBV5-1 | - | TGCGCCAGCAGCTTGCTGACCGACAATGAGCAGTTCTTC | CASSLLTDNEQFF
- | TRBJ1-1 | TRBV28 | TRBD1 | TGTGCCAGCAGGCTGACAGGGAGGTATCTAACTGAAGCTTTCTTT | CASRLTGRYLTEAFF
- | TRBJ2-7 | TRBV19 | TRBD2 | TGTGCCAGTAGTATACTAGCGGGAGCGTCCTACGAGCAGTACTTC | CASSILAGASYEQYF
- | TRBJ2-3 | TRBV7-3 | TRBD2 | TGTGCCAGCAGCTTAACGCTGGGCGGGAGCTCAGATACGCAGTATTTT | CASSLTLGGSSDTQYF
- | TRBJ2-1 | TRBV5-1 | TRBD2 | TGCGCCAGCAGCTGGGGAGGGCTCGGCAATGAGCAGTTCTTC | CASSWGGLGNEQFF
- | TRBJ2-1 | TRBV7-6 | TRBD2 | TGTGCCAGCAGCCCCAGGCCGGGACTAGCGGTGGATGAGCAGTTCTTC | CASSPRPGLAVDEQFF
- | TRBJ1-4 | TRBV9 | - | TGTGCCAGCAGCGCCCAGGGGACGTCTAATGAAAAACTGTTTTTT | CASSAQGTSNEKLFF
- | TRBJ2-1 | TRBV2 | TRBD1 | TGTGCCAGCAGTGACGAAAAAGGGACAGGGGCGTTCTTC | CASSDEKGTGAFF
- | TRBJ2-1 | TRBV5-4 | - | TGTGCCAGCAGCCCCCCGAGAAACTACAATGAGCAGTTCTTC | CASSPPRNYNEQFF
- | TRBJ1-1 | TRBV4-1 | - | TGCGCCAGCAGCCAAGGCCCGGGGAGCACTGAAGCTTTCTTT | CASSQGPGSTEAFF
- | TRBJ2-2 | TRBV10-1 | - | TGCGCCAGCAGCCTCGTGCAGGCCGGGGAGCTGTTTTTT | CASSLVQAGELFF
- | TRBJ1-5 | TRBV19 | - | TGTGCCAGTAGTATAGATTGGAGTCAGCCCCAGCATTTT | CASSIDWSQPQHF
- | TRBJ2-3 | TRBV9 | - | TGTGCCAGCAGCCCAACCGGAACGTATGGGACAGATACGCAGTATTTT | CASSPTGTYGTDTQYF
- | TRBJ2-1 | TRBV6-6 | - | TGTGCCAGCAGTTACGGAAAGAGCTCCTACAATGAGCAGTTCTTC | CASSYGKSSYNEQFF
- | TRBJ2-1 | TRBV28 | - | TGTGCCAGCAGTTTAGGGCGGAACAATGAGCAGTTCTTC | CASSLGRNNEQFF
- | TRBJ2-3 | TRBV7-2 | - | TGTGCCAGCAGCCCAGGGCGGACTGAAAACACAGATACGCAGTATTTT | CASSPGRTENTDTQYF
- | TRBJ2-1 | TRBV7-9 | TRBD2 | TGTGCCAGCAGCCTGGGACTAGCGGGACGCGATGAGCAGTTCTTC | CASSLGLAGRDEQFF
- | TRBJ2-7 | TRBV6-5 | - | TGTGCCAGTCGGTCAGACTCCTACGAGCAGTACTTC | CASRSDSYEQYF
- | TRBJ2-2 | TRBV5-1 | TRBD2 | TGCGCCAGCAGGGGCGGGAGTGCAGTCACCGGGGAGCTGTTTTTT | CASRGGSAVTGELFF
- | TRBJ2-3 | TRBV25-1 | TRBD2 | TGTGCCAGCAGTGAACTGGCGGGAGCGACAGATACGCAGTATTTT | CASSELAGATDTQYF
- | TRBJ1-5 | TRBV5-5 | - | TGTGCCAGCAGCTTGCGACAGTTAAGCAATCAGCCCCAGCATTTT | CASSLRQLSNQPQHF
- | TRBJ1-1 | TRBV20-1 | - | TGCAGTGCTAGTCCCTCTGAAGCTTTCTTT | CSASPSEAFF
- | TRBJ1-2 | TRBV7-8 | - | TGTGCCAGCAGCTTTTCTCGCGACTATGGCTACACCTTC | CASSFSRDYGYTF
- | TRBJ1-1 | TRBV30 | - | TGTGCCTGGAGTGTACACCTGAACACTGAAGCTTTCTTT | CAWSVHLNTEAFF
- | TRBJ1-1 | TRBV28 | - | TGTGCCAGCAACTTTCCGATGAACACTGAAGCTTTCTTT | CASNFPMNTEAFF
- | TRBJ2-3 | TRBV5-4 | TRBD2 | TGTGCCAGCAGCTTGTCGGCGGGGGGGACGAGCACAGATACGCAGTATTTT | CASSLSAGGTSTDTQYF
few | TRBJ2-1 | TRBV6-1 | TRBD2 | TGTGCCAGCAGCGGACTAGCGGGAGGGAATGAGCAGTTCTTC | CASSGLAGGNEQFF
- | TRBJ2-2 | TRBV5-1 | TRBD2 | TGCGCCAGCAGCTTCAGACTAGCGGGAGGTAGCACCGGGGAGCTGTTTTTT | CASSFRLAGGSTGELFF
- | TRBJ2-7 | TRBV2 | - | TGTGCCAGCAGTGAAACCAGGGCCCCCTACGAGCAGTACTTC | CASSETRAPYEQYF
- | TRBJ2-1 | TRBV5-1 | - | TGCGCCAGCAGCTTGGGGGGCAATGAGCAGTTCTTC | CASSLGGNEQFF
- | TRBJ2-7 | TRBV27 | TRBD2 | TGTGCCAGCAGTACGACGGGACTAGCGGCCCCTATTGAGCAGTACTTC | CASSTTGLAAPIEQYF